The 26 T cell receptor beta chains listed next were all sequenced from one sample in a study of shared clonotypes between healthy human individuals. Positive CCR7 selection of CD45RO-negative cells yielded the naive CD8 cells, and terminally differentiated effector memory CD45RA+ cells were excluded. Sequenced by immunoSEQ multiplex PCR; TCRdb stores in-frame clones only, minus some. The sample lists approximately 2,000,000 clones, 80% to 95% occurring once. Input material: naive CD8+ T cells from PBMCs. These receptors were obtained from a man between 18 and 29 years old in good health. Some clones in this sample may be carry-over from other donors' samples.

A single count supports this clone. The chain has TRBV13 and TRBJ1-2; 8 bases are shared with TRBD1. The CDR3 is 14 residues long. V dropped 5 bases and J dropped 6; count of bases not matched to a gene: 8. CDR1 PRHDT and CDR2 FYEKMQ come from the germline V gene (reference sequence). The CDR3 is CASSTWTGLHGYTF. CDR3 DNA: TGTGCCAGCAGCACCTGGACAGGGCTGCATGGCTACACCTTC.

The chain carries TRBV30 and TRBJ1-2; D not resolved. V was shortened by 3 bases and J by 2 bases, with 13 bases between the two germline ends. CDR3 length: 14 residues. Per germline, CDR1 GTSNPN and CDR2 SVGIG (reference sequence). CDR3 coding DNA: TGTGCCTGGAGCGGCGGCGGCCCAAACTATGGCTACACCTTC. It translates to CAWSGGGPNYGYTF.

The J gene is TRBJ2-6, the V gene TRBV7-9, with D uncertain. CDR1 SEHNR and CDR2 FQNEAQ come from the germline V gene (reference sequence). Trimming cost V 0 bases and J 1 base, with 10 bases left between them. The CDR3 runs to 17 residues. The CDR3 loop is CASSLAWRPSGANVLTF. The CDR3 DNA sequence: TGTGCCAGCAGCTTAGCTTGGCGACCATCTGGGGCCAACGTCCTGACTTTC. Using reference TRBV7-9 and TRBJ2-6 for the parts outside the CDR3, the full variable domain is DTGVSQNPRHKITKRGQNVTFRCDPISEHNRLYWYRQTLGQGPEFLTYFQNEAQLEKSRLLSDRFSAERPKGSFSTLEIQRTEQGDSAMYLCASSLAWRPSGANVLTFGAGSRLTVL.

The chain joins TRBV12-5 to TRBJ2-7; D is unclear. Per the germline V gene, CDR1 is LGHNT and CDR2 is FRNRAP. The CDR3 loop spans 12 amino acids. The V end lost 3 bases, the J end lost 6 bases, and 9 bases lay between the germline ends. CDR3 nucleotides: TGTGCTAGTGGTTTTGCCACCGGCGAGCAGTACTTC. Translation: CASGFATGEQYF.

Concerning this clone itself: The same CDR3 is also encoded by other DNA sequences in this sample. The rearrangement joins TRBV7-9 to TRBJ1-4; D remains ambiguous. V gave up 5 bases and J gave up 7 bases, with 11 bases separating them. Looked up from germline, CDR1 is SEHNR and CDR2 is FQNEAQ (reference sequence). CDR3 length equals 13 residues. CDR3 sequence reads: CASSLGWGEKLFF. The CDR3 region has the DNA TGTGCCAGCAGCCTAGGCTGGGGTGAAAAACTGTTTTTT.

The chain is built from TRBV9 and TRBJ2-7, with D maybe TRBD1 (5 bases). V lost 3 bases, J lost 5 bases, and 12 bases lay in between. This CDR3 is 13 amino acids long. The germline gives CDR1 SGDLS, CDR2 YYNGEE. In DNA, the CDR3 is TGTGCCAGCAGCGGGCAGGGATTTCACGAGCAGTACTTC. This codes for CASSGQGFHEQYF.

V gene TRBV27 combines with J gene TRBJ2-1; D is perhaps TRBD2 (6 bases). Looked up from germline, CDR1 is MNHEY and CDR2 is SMNVEV (reference sequence). The germline V and J ends were trimmed by 2 bases and 5 bases, with 13 bases remaining between them. There are 15 residues in the CDR3. The CDR3 here is CASSLAGPSNNEQFF. The CDR3 nucleotides read TGTGCCAGCAGTTTAGCGGGACCATCAAACAATGAGCAGTTCTTC.

The J gene is TRBJ2-3, the V gene TRBV7-6; D perhaps matches TRBD2 (5 bases). Germline V gene sequence: CDR1 SGHVS, CDR2 FNYEAQ. This CDR3 comprises 16 residues. The V and J ends lost 1 base and 5 bases respectively, with 16 bases between them. The CDR3 region has the DNA TGTGCCAGCAGCTTAGTACGGGGTAGCTTGGGAGATACGCAGTATTTT. Amino acids: CASSLVRGSLGDTQYF. Full variable domain (missing parts from reference TRBV7-6 and TRBJ2-3): GAGVSQSPRYKVTKRGQDVALRCDPISGHVSLYWYRQALGQGPEFLTYFNYEAQQDKSGLPNDRFSAERPEGSISTLTIQRTEQRDSAMYRCASSLVRGSLGDTQYFGPGTRLTVL.

V is TRBV7-9 and J is TRBJ2-6; 8 bases align to TRBD2. In germline, CDR1 is SEHNR, CDR2 FQNEAQ (reference sequence). The J segment lost 2 bases and the V segment lost 5 bases, leaving 8 bases of the junction unmatched. The CDR3 contains 17 residues. CDR3 amino acids: CASSPKAGEAGANVLTF. The CDR3 DNA follows: TGTGCCAGCAGCCCGAAAGCGGGAGAGGCTGGGGCCAACGTCCTGACTTTC.

CDR3 nucleotides: TGCGCCAGCAGCCAAGGAGGAAGAGAGACCCAGTACTTC. It translates to CASSQGGRETQYF. The J gene is TRBJ2-5, the V gene TRBV4-1; D unresolved. This CDR3 comprises 13 residues. Trimming removed 1 base at V and 4 bases at J, with 7 bases between. Per germline, CDR1 MGHRA and CDR2 YSYEKL.

This clone was recorded only once. The CDR3 DNA reads TGCGCCAGCAGCCAAGAGTTTAGAGTTAACCTAGCTAACTATGGCTACACCTTC. Translation gives CASSQEFRVNLANYGYTF. The J gene is TRBJ1-2, the V gene TRBV4-1; D unclear. Trimming shortened V by 0 bases and J by 0 bases, and 17 bases separated the two germline ends. The CDR3 contains 18 residues. Germline V gene data show CDR1 as MGHRA and CDR2 as YSYEKL.

The chain is built from TRBV30 and TRBJ1-2; no clear D gene. V gave up 1 base and J gave up 6 bases, with 12 bases separating them. The CDR3 has 13 residues. Germline CDR1 is GTSNPN and CDR2 is SVGIG (reference sequence). CDR3 sequence: CAWSGYPEDGYTF. The CDR3 DNA sequence: TGTGCCTGGAGTGGGTATCCCGAGGATGGCTACACCTTC. The complete variable domain, with remaining parts taken from reference TRBV30 and TRBJ1-2, reads SQTIHQWPATLVQPVGSPLSLECTVEGTSNPNLYWYRQAAGRGLQLLFYSVGIGQISSEVPQNLSASRPQDRQFILSSKKLLLSDSGFYLCAWSGYPEDGYTFGSGTRLTVV.

V gene TRBV7-9 combines with J gene TRBJ2-1; 8 bases are a match to TRBD2. This CDR3 has 15 residues. Germline V gene lookup returns CDR1 SEHNR and CDR2 FQNEAQ (reference sequence). V lost 4 bases and J lost 1; bases outside the gene matches: 3. CDR3 sequence (DNA): TGTGCCAGCAGCTCATCTAGCGGGTCCTACAATGAGCAGTTCTTC. Amino acids: CASSSSSGSYNEQFF.

V and J are TRBV11-2 and TRBJ1-3; D is perhaps TRBD1 (6 bases). This CDR3 is 15 amino acids long. Germline-derived CDR1 and CDR2 are SGHAT and FQNNGV. V was clipped by 5 bases and J by 11 bases, with 22 bases between them. CDR3 coding DNA: TGTGCCAGCAGCCCGTCCCAGGGGCCTGCTCGCCCCATATATTTT. This sequence encodes CASSPSQGPARPIYF.

CDR3 sequence (DNA): TGTGCCAGCAGCCTTCTCTCGGGCGGAAGCTCCTACGAGCAGTACTTC. Its protein product is CASSLLSGGSSYEQYF. J is TRBJ2-7 and V is TRBV4-2; D ambiguous. CDR1 LGHNA and CDR2 YNFKEQ come from the germline V gene. V lost 4 bases to trimming and J lost 0 bases, with 16 bases between them. This CDR3 contains 16 residues.

The chain links TRBV18 to TRBJ2-3; no reliable D call. The V gene's germline CDR1 is KGHSH and CDR2 LQKENI. The V and J ends lost 0 bases and 0 bases respectively, with 10 bases between them. The CDR3 is 16 amino acids. The chain's CDR3 is CASSPPSVLSTDTQYF. The CDR3 coding sequence is TGTGCCAGCTCACCACCGTCAGTCTTAAGCACAGATACGCAGTATTTT.

This chain links TRBV27 with TRBJ2-7; 13 bases are a match to TRBD2. J lost 2 bases, V lost 5 bases, and 3 bases had no gene match. This CDR3 has 15 residues. Germline lookup yields CDR1 MNHEY and CDR2 SMNVEV (reference sequence). The CDR3 sequence: CASSQTSGRAYEQYF. The CDR3 bases are TGTGCCAGCAGTCAAACTAGCGGGAGGGCCTACGAGCAGTACTTC.

The chain is built from TRBV7-9 and TRBJ2-7; tentative D call: TRBD2 (6 bases). V gave up 1 base and J gave up 2 bases, with 15 bases separating them. Germline CDR1 and CDR2: SEHNR and FQNEAQ (reference sequence). This CDR3 region has 16 residues. The CDR3 protein is CASSLEGTQRPYEQYF. DNA for the CDR3: TGTGCCAGCAGCTTAGAAGGGACTCAAAGGCCCTACGAGCAGTACTTC.

The chain has TRBV28 and TRBJ2-5, with no clear D. Near its end, the DNA agrees better with TRBJ2-7, so the J call may be wrong. The CDR3 is 15 amino acids. CDR1 is MDHEN, CDR2 SYDVKM, per germline. The DNA of the CDR3 is TGTGCCAGCAGTTTTCAGTCACAGATCTCCTACGAGCAGTACTTC. It encodes CASSFQSQISYEQYF.

The rearrangement joins TRBV15 to TRBJ2-5; D tentatively fits TRBD1 or TRBD2 (6 bases each). This CDR3 contains 16 residues. Germline V gene lookup returns CDR1 LNHNV and CDR2 YYDKDF (reference sequence). Trimming cost V 3 bases and J 4 bases, with 18 bases left between them. Here the CDR3 DNA reads TGTGCCACCAGCAGGGAGGGGACACCGGGCGGAGAGACCCAGTACTTC. Protein product: CATSREGTPGGETQYF. Using reference TRBV15 and TRBJ2-5 for the parts outside the CDR3, the full variable domain is DAMVIQNPRYQVTQFGKPVTLSCSQTLNHNVMYWYQQKSSQAPKLLFHYYDKDFNNEADTPDNFQSRRPNTSFCFLDIRSPGLGDTAMYLCATSREGTPGGETQYFGPGTRLLVL.

The chain links TRBV2 to TRBJ1-2; no firm D call. Germline V gene lookup returns CDR1 SNHLY and CDR2 FYNNEI. The length of the CDR3 is 12 residues. V lost 5 bases to trimming and J lost 4 bases, with 8 bases between them. CDR3 sequence: CASSPDTYGYTF. DNA of the CDR3: TGTGCCAGCAGTCCCGACACCTATGGCTACACCTTC.

CDR3 DNA sequence: TGTGCCAGCAGTCCCAACGCAGGGGGAAGTAATCAGCCCCAGCATTTT. Its protein product is CASSPNAGGSNQPQHF. The chain employs TRBV27 and TRBJ1-5, with 7 bases identical to TRBD1. Germline V gene data show CDR1 as MNHEY and CDR2 as SMNVEV (reference sequence). Unmatched junction bases numbered 11, after V lost 5 bases and J lost 4 bases. The CDR3 loop spans 16 amino acids.

A remark on this clone: The identical CDR3 is also encoded by other nucleotide sequences in the sample. V and J are TRBV28 and TRBJ2-3, with D possibly TRBD2 on 6 matching bases. Germline V gene lookup returns CDR1 MDHEN and CDR2 SYDVKM. The V and J ends lost 3 bases and 4 bases respectively, with 11 bases between them. The CDR3 is made up of 14 amino acids. The CDR3 sequence: CASSLGGEADTQYF. CDR3 DNA: TGTGCCAGCAGTTTGGGCGGGGAGGCAGATACGCAGTATTTT. The variable domain in full, completed from reference TRBV28 and TRBJ2-3, reads DVKVTQSSRYLVKRTGEKVFLECVQDMDHENMFWYRQDPGLGLRLIYFSYDVKMKEKGDIPEGYSVSREKKERFSLILESASTNQTSMYLCASSLGGEADTQYFGPGTRLTVL.

This chain connects TRBV9 to TRBJ1-2; maybe TRBD1 (5 bases). The germline V and J ends were trimmed by 0 bases and 5 bases, with 11 bases remaining between them. Germline-derived CDR1 and CDR2 are SGDLS and YYNGEE. The CDR3 is 14 residues long. The CDR3 spells CASSVAGEGYGYTF. The CDR3 region has the DNA TGTGCCAGCAGCGTAGCTGGGGAGGGGTATGGCTACACCTTC. Combining the CDR3 with reference TRBV9 and TRBJ1-2 gives the whole variable domain DSGVTQTPKHLITATGQRVTLRCSPRSGDLSVYWYQQSLDQGLQFLIQYYNGEERAKGNILERFSAQQFPDLHSELNLSSLELGDSALYFCASSVAGEGYGYTFGSGTRLTVV.

Remarks on this clone: The same CDR3 can be traced to other DNA sequences in this sample. The chain couples TRBV27 to TRBJ2-4; 7 nucleotides line up with TRBD1. Trimming at V came to 4 bases and at J to 1 base, leaving 4 bases not matched to a gene. The CDR3 spans 15 residues. The germline gives CDR1 MNHEY, CDR2 SMNVEV (reference sequence). The CDR3 sequence is CASSSTGVAKNIQYF. The CDR3, as DNA: TGTGCCAGCAGTTCCACAGGGGTGGCCAAAAACATTCAGTACTTC.

This clone was counted once. The V and J genes are TRBV19 and TRBJ1-4; D might be TRBD1 (5 bases). CDR3 length equals 15 residues. Germline V CDR1 and CDR2: LNHDA, SQIVND (reference sequence). Trimming pared 7 bases from V and 2 bases from J, leaving 14 bases between. The DNA of the CDR3 is TGTGCCAGTATGGGGCCGGGAGGGACTAATGAAAAACTGTTTTTT. This gives the protein CASMGPGGTNEKLFF.